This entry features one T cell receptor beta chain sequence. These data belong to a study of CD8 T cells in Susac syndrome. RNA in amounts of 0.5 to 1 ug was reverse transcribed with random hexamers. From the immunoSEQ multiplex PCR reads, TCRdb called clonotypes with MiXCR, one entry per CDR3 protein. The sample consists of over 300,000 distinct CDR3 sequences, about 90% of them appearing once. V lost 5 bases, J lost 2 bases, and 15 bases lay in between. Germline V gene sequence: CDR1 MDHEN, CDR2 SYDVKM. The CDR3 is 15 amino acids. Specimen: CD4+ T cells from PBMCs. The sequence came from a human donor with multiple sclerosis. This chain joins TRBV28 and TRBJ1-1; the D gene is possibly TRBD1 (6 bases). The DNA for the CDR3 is TGTGCCAGCAGTATACAAGGGGGACCCAACACTGAAGCTTTCTTT. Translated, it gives CASSIQGGPNTEAFF.